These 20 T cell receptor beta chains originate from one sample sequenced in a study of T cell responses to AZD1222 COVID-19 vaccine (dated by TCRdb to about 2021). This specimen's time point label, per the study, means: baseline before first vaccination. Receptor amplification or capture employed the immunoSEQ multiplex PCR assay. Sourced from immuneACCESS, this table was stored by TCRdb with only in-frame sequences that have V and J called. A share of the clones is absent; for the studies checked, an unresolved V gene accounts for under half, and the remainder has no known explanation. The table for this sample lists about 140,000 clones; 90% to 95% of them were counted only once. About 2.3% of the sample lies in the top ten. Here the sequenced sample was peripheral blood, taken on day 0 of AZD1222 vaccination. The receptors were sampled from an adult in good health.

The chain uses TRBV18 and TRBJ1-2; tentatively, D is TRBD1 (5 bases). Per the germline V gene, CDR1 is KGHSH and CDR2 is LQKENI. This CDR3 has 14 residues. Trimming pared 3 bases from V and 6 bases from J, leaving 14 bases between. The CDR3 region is CASSPRTQGNGYTF. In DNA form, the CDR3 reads TGTGCCAGCTCACCCAGGACCCAGGGAAATGGCTACACCTTC.

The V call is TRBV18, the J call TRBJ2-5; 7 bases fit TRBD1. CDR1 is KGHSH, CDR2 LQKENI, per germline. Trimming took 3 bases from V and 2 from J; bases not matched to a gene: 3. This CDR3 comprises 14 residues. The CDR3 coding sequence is TGTGCCAGCTCACCTTTGGGACAGCAAGAGACCCAGTACTTC. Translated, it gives CASSPLGQQETQYF.

This chain's CDR3 is CASSPPGQAAVNIQYF. The CDR3 nucleotides read TGTGCCAGCAGCCCCCCGGGACAGGCCGCGGTAAACATTCAGTACTTC. V usage is TRBV7-8 and J usage is TRBJ2-4, with TRBD1 matching 8 bases. The CDR3 runs to 16 residues. V lost 5 bases and J lost 6; bases outside the gene matches: 12. Germline V lookup: CDR1 SGHVS, CDR2 FQNEAQ.

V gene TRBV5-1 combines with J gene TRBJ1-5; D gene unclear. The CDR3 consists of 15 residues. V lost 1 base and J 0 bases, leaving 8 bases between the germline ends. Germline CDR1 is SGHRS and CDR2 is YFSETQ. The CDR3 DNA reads TGCGCCAGCAGCTTGACACCGAATAGCAATCAGCCCCAGCATTTT. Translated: CASSLTPNSNQPQHF.

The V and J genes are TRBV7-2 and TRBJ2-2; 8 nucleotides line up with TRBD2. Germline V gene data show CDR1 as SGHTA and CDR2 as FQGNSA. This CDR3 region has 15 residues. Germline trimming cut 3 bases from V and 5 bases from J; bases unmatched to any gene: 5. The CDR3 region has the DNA TGTGCCAGCAGCTTGCTTGGCGGGGGGACCGGGGAGCTGTTTTTT. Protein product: CASSLLGGGTGELFF.

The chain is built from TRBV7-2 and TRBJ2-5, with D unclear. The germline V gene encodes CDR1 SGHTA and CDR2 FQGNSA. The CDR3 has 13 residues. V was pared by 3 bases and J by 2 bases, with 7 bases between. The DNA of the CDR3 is TGTGCCAGCAGCTTCACATTTCAAGAGACCCAGTACTTC. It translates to CASSFTFQETQYF.

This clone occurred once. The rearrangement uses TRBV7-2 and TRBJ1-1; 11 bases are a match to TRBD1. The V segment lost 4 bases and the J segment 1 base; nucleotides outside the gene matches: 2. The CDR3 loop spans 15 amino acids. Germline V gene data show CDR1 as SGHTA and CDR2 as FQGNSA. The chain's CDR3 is CASSSGTGGNTEAFF. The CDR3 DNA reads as TGTGCCAGCAGCTCTGGGACAGGGGGGAACACTGAAGCTTTCTTT.

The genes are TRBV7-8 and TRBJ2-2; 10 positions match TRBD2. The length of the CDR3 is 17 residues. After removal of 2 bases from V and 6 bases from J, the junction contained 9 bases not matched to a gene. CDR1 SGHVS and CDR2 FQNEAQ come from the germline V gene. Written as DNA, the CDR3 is TGTGCCAGCAGCTTATTATCAGCGGGAGGGTTCCCCGGGGAGCTGTTTTTT. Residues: CASSLLSAGGFPGELFF.

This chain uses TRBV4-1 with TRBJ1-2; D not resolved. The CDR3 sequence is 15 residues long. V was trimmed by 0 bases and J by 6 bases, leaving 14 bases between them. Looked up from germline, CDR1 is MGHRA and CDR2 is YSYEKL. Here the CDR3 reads CASSQDYAGKNGYTF. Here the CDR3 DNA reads TGCGCCAGCAGCCAAGATTATGCGGGGAAGAATGGCTACACCTTC.

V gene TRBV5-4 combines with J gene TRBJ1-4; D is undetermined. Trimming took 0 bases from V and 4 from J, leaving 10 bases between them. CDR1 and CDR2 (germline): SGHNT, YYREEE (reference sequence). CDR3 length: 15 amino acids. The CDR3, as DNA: TGTGCCAGCAGCTTGGCCGGACGGGTTAATGAAAAACTGTTTTTT. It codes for CASSLAGRVNEKLFF.

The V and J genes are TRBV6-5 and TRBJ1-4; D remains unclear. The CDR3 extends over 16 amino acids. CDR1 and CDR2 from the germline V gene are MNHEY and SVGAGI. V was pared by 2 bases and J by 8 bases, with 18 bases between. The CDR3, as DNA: TGTGCCAGCAGTTACCCAAGGACCCTAGGTGAAGAAAAACTGTTTTTT. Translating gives CASSYPRTLGEEKLFF.

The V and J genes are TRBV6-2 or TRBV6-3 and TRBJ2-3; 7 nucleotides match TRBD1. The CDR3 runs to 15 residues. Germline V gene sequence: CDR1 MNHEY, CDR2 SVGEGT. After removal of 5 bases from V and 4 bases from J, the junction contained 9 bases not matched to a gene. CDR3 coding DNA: TGTGCCAGCAGTCGCGCCATGACAGGGCCAGATACGCAGTATTTT. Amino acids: CASSRAMTGPDTQYF.

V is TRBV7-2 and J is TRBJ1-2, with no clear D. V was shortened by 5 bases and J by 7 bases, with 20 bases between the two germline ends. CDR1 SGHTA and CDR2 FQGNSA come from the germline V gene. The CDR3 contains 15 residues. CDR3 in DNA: TGTGCCAGCAGCCCGATGCAGGCCCCGCTTGGTGGCTACACCTTC. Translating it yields CASSPMQAPLGGYTF.

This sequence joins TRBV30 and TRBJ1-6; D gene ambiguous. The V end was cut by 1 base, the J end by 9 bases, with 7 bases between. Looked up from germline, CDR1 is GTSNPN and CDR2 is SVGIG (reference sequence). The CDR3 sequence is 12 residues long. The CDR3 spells CAWSGSVSPLHF. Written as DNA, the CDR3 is TGTGCCTGGAGTGGGTCCGTTTCACCCCTCCACTTT.

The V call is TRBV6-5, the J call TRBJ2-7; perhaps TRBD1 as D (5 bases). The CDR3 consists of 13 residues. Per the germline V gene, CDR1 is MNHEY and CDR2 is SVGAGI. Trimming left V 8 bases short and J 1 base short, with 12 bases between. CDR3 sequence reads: CASRRGRSYEQYF. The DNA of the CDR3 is TGTGCCAGCCGAAGGGGAAGATCCTACGAGCAGTACTTC.

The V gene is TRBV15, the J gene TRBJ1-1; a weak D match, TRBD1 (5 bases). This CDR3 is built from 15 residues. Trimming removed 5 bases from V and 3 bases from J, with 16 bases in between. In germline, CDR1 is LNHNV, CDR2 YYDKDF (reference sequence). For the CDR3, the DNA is TGTGCCACCAGCTTCGGTGTGGGGCCCCACACTGAAGCTTTCTTT. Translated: CATSFGVGPHTEAFF.

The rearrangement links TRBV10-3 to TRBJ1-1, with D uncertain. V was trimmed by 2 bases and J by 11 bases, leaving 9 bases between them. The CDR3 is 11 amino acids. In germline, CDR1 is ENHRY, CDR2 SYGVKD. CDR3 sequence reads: CAISEGSSAFF. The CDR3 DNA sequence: TGTGCCATCAGTGAGGGCAGTTCGGCTTTCTTT.

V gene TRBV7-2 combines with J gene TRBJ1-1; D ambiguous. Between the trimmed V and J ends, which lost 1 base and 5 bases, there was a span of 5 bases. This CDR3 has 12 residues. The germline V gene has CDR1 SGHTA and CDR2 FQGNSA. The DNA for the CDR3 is TGTGCCAGCAGCTTAGTTTGGACTGAAGCTTTCTTT. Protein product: CASSLVWTEAFF.

The CDR3 loop is CASSLQGRANTEAFF. The CDR3 DNA sequence: TGTGCCAGCAGCTTACAGGGTCGGGCGAACACTGAAGCTTTCTTT. V gene TRBV7-2 combines with J gene TRBJ1-1, with a weak D call TRBD1 (5 bases). CDR1 SGHTA and CDR2 FQGNSA come from the germline V gene. The CDR3 sequence is 15 residues long. V was cut by 2 bases and J by 1 base, with 11 bases left in between.

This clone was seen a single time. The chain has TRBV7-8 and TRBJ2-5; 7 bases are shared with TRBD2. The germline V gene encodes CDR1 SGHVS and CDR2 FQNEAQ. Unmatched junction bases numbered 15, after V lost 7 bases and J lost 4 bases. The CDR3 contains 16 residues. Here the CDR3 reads CASTRLGDYRGETQYF. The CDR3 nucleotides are TGTGCCAGCACGCGGCTTGGGGACTACCGAGGAGAGACCCAGTACTTC.